The 27 T cell receptor beta chains below come from one sample, sequenced in a study of vaccination effects on CD4 cells after COVID-19. The repertoire was sequenced with immunoSEQ multiplex PCR; TCRdb's copy has only in-frame clones and lacks some. The table shows roughly 23,000 clones, with roughly 76% occurring only once. For these receptors, no antigen is known. Within the ViraFEST assay, antigen-specific CD4+ T cells underwent expansion with viral peptide pools prior to sequencing. Subsequent to about 10 days of culture, CD4+ T cells were isolated. A PCR test confirmed that the person had SARS-CoV-2 infection between March and December 2020. The sequencing used CD4+ T cells from PBMCs cultured with SARS-CoV-2 spike peptides, collected before COVID-19 vaccination. The receptors derive from a human donor who had a prior SARS-CoV-2 infection.

The chain links TRBV10-3 to TRBJ1-3; no clear D. Between the trimmed V and J ends, which lost 6 bases and 0 bases, there was a span of 18 bases. This CDR3 region has 17 residues. Germline V CDR1 and CDR2: ENHRY, SYGVKD. The CDR3 DNA reads as TGTGCCATCAGCCCGTACAGATCCCGGAGCTCTGGAAACACCATATATTTT. Residues: CAISPYRSRSSGNTIYF.

V and J are TRBV15 and TRBJ2-1; TRBD2 agrees at 12 bases. The V gene end was trimmed by 0 bases and the J gene end by 7 bases; junction bases not matched to a gene: 1. Germline V lookup: CDR1 LNHNV, CDR2 YYDKDF (reference sequence). The CDR3 loop spans 15 amino acids. The CDR3 protein is CATSRELAGGNEQFF. CDR3 bases: TGTGCCACCAGCAGAGAACTAGCGGGAGGAAATGAGCAGTTCTTC.

The CDR3, as DNA: TGTGCCAGCAGCACCCGACAGGGCCAGGGAGAAAAACTGTTTTTT. Encoded protein: CASSTRQGQGEKLFF. The V gene is TRBV9, the J gene TRBJ1-4; 7 bases are shared with TRBD1. V dropped 4 bases and J dropped 8; count of bases not matched to a gene: 11. Per the germline V gene, CDR1 is SGDLS and CDR2 is YYNGEE. This CDR3 has 15 residues.

The rearrangement links TRBV18 to TRBJ1-2; unclear D gene. The germline CDR1 and CDR2 sequences are KGHSH and LQKENI. Trimming took 4 bases from V and 2 from J, leaving 11 bases between them. The CDR3 is 14 amino acids. For the CDR3, the DNA is TGTGCCAGCTCACAATTGACGGGCAACTATGGCTACACCTTC. It codes for CASSQLTGNYGYTF.

The CDR3 DNA sequence: TGTGCCTGGAGTATTAGCGTATACGAGCAGTACTTC. This encodes CAWSISVYEQYF. V gene TRBV30 combines with J gene TRBJ2-7, with D possibly being TRBD2 (5 bases). The CDR3 is made up of 12 amino acids. Germline V gives CDR1 GTSNPN, CDR2 SVGIG (reference sequence). The V gene lost 2 bases and the J gene lost 4 bases, with 9 bases spanning the gap.

The chain employs TRBV4-1 and TRBJ2-3; D is possibly TRBD2 (6 bases). V lost 0 bases, J lost 3 bases, and 16 bases lay in between. The CDR3 is 17 residues long. Germline-derived CDR1 and CDR2 are MGHRA and YSYEKL. The CDR3 coding sequence is TGCGCCAGCAGCCAAGAGTCAGCGGGCCACGGAACAGATACGCAGTATTTT. Residues: CASSQESAGHGTDTQYF.

This clone came up once. The chain uses TRBV7-9 and TRBJ1-4; D possibly corresponds to TRBD1 (5 bases). This CDR3 spans 13 amino acids. V was shortened by 5 bases and J by 8 bases, with 12 bases between the two germline ends. Germline V lookup: CDR1 SEHNR, CDR2 FQNEAQ (reference sequence). CDR3 DNA sequence: TGTGCCAGCAGCCCTCAGGGCAGGGAAAAACTGTTTTTT. Translation gives CASSPQGREKLFF.

The CDR3 DNA follows: TGTGCCAGCAGCTTTCAGGGACGGGATGGCTACACCTTC. Translating it yields CASSFQGRDGYTF. This sequence joins TRBV5-6 and TRBJ1-2; tentative D call: TRBD1 (5 bases). CDR3 length: 13 amino acids. Germline CDR1 SGHDT, CDR2 YYEEEE. Trimming cost V 2 bases and J 6 bases, with 11 bases left between them.

The chain couples TRBV7-3 to TRBJ2-7, with TRBD2 identical over 10 bases. CDR3 length: 13 amino acids. V was clipped by 5 bases and J by 6 bases; unmatched bases: 4. The germline gives CDR1 SGHTA, CDR2 FQGTGA. DNA for the CDR3: TGTGCCAGCAGCACTAGCGGGACGGGCGAGCAGTACTTC. It codes for CASSTSGTGEQYF.

This chain links TRBV6-5 with TRBJ1-2; 7 bases are shared with TRBD1. CDR1 MNHEY and CDR2 SVGAGI come from the germline V gene. Germline trimming cut 7 bases from V and 3 bases from J; bases unmatched to any gene: 8. The CDR3 is made up of 14 amino acids. CDR3 protein: CASISGQGDYGYTF. CDR3 coding DNA: TGTGCCAGCATTAGCGGGCAGGGGGACTATGGCTACACCTTC.

This chain links TRBV6-2 or TRBV6-3 with TRBJ2-7, with 8 bases that match TRBD2. Looked up from germline, CDR1 is MNHEY and CDR2 is SVGEGT. This CDR3 contains 18 residues. The V gene end was trimmed by 0 bases and the J gene end by 4 bases; junction bases not matched to a gene: 14. This chain's CDR3 is CASSYSTSGLAGEYEQYF. CDR3 coding DNA: TGTGCCAGCAGTTACTCCACTAGCGGCCTGGCAGGAGAGTACGAGCAGTACTTC.

The chain uses TRBV12-3 or TRBV12-4 and TRBJ2-7; D is possibly TRBD1 or TRBD2 (6 bases each). CDR3 size: 13 residues. Trimming stripped 7 bases from V and 4 bases from J, with 14 bases between. In DNA form, the CDR3 reads TGTGCCAGCACTCCCGGGGGCCGGTACGAGCAGTACTTC. Amino acids: CASTPGGRYEQYF.

The V and J genes are TRBV19 and TRBJ1-2; the D gene is possibly TRBD1 (5 bases). The V end lost 5 bases, the J end lost 8 bases, and 15 bases lay between the germline ends. The CDR3 loop spans 13 amino acids. CDR1 LNHDA and CDR2 SQIVND come from the germline V gene (reference sequence). The CDR3 sequence: CASSLGTYGGYTF. The CDR3, as DNA: TGTGCCAGTAGTTTAGGGACGTACGGGGGCTACACCTTC.

V and J are TRBV15 and TRBJ1-1; 11 bases are a match to TRBD1. Per the germline V gene, CDR1 is LNHNV and CDR2 is YYDKDF (reference sequence). The CDR3 runs to 16 residues. V lost 1 base and J lost 4; bases outside the gene matches: 5. The CDR3 sequence is CATSRARDRGTTEAFF. The CDR3 DNA sequence: TGTGCCACCAGCAGAGCCCGGGACAGGGGGACCACTGAAGCTTTCTTT.

The chain couples TRBV5-1 to TRBJ2-1; 7 nucleotides agree with TRBD2. Germline assignment: CDR1 SGHRS and CDR2 YFSETQ. J lost 4 bases, V lost 1 base, and 5 bases had no gene match. The CDR3 consists of 15 residues. The CDR3 DNA reads as TGCGCCAGCAGCTTGAGGACGGGGGGATACAATGAGCAGTTCTTC. Amino acids: CASSLRTGGYNEQFF.

The chain carries TRBV10-3 and TRBJ2-3; TRBD2 matches 9 bases. J was trimmed by 1 base and V by 11 bases; bases with no gene match: 10. The CDR3 totals 15 residues. Germline V gene lookup returns CDR1 ENHRY and CDR2 SYGVKD. The CDR3 DNA is TGTGCCTCCCAAGGCGGCGGGAGGGGCACAGATACGCAGTATTTT. As protein: CASQGGGRGTDTQYF.

The rearrangement joins TRBV5-1 to TRBJ1-4; tentatively, D is TRBD1 (5 bases). The V end lost 1 base, the J end lost 7 bases, and 14 bases lay between the germline ends. The CDR3 consists of 15 residues. Germline assignment: CDR1 SGHRS and CDR2 YFSETQ. The CDR3 nucleotides read TGCGCCAGCAGCTTGTTAGGGGCAAGGGGTGAAAAACTGTTTTTT. Its translation is CASSLLGARGEKLFF.

The V and J genes are TRBV7-2 and TRBJ1-2; 8 bases match TRBD1. This CDR3 has 17 residues. The J segment lost 0 bases and the V segment lost 5 bases, leaving 11 bases of the junction unmatched. Germline V gives CDR1 SGHTA, CDR2 FQGNSA. CDR3 protein: CASSPWLDRGANYGYTF. The CDR3 bases are TGTGCCAGCAGCCCGTGGCTCGACAGGGGAGCTAACTATGGCTACACCTTC. Variable domain in full (rest from reference TRBV7-2 and TRBJ1-2): GAGVSQSPSNKVTEKGKDVELRCDPISGHTALYWYRQSLGQGLEFLIYFQGNSAPDKSGLPSDRFSAERTGGSVSTLTIQRTQQEDSAVYLCASSPWLDRGANYGYTFGSGTRLTVV.

The chain carries TRBV15 and TRBJ2-1, with 10 nucleotides matching TRBD2. The V gene end was trimmed by 5 bases and the J gene end by 6 bases; junction bases not matched to a gene: 4. The CDR3 spans 14 residues. Germline V CDR1 and CDR2: LNHNV, YYDKDF (reference sequence). Here the CDR3 DNA reads TGTGCCACCAGCGCCCGACTAGCGGGCAATGAGCAGTTCTTC. Protein product: CATSARLAGNEQFF.

The chain employs TRBV7-2 and TRBJ2-1; unclear D gene. The germline V and J ends were trimmed by 0 bases and 1 base, with 10 bases remaining between them. The CDR3 runs to 16 residues. Germline CDR1 is SGHTA and CDR2 is FQGNSA. CDR3 residues: CASSLALSRSYNEQFF. For the CDR3, the DNA is TGTGCCAGCAGCTTAGCGCTGAGCCGGTCCTACAATGAGCAGTTCTTC. The full variable domain, with the rest looked up from reference TRBV7-2 and TRBJ2-1, is GAGVSQSPSNKVTEKGKDVELRCDPISGHTALYWYRQSLGQGLEFLIYFQGNSAPDKSGLPSDRFSAERTGGSVSTLTIQRTQQEDSAVYLCASSLALSRSYNEQFFGPGTRLTVL.

The chain links TRBV11-1 to TRBJ1-1; D perhaps matches TRBD1 (5 bases). Per the germline V gene, CDR1 is SGHAT and CDR2 is FQDESV (reference sequence). V lost 3 bases, J lost 1 base, and 15 bases lay in between. The CDR3 contains 16 residues. The CDR3 loop is CASSFGTWRPNTEAFF. The CDR3 DNA sequence: TGTGCCAGCAGCTTCGGGACCTGGAGACCGAACACTGAAGCTTTCTTT. The variable domain in full, with the rest retrieved from reference TRBV11-1 and TRBJ1-1, is EAEVAQSPRYKITEKSQAVAFWCDPISGHATLYWYRQILGQGPELLVQFQDESVVDDSQLPKDRFSAERLKGVDSTLKIQPAELGDSAMYLCASSFGTWRPNTEAFFGQGTRLTVV.

The rearrangement uses TRBV15 and TRBJ2-5; no reliable D call. Germline lookup yields CDR1 LNHNV and CDR2 YYDKDF (reference sequence). With 9 bases removed from V and 4 bases from J, the gap between germline ends came to 9 bases. The CDR3 contains 11 residues. The CDR3 loop is CATSFGETQYF. As DNA, the CDR3 is TGTGCCACAAGTTTCGGAGAGACCCAGTACTTC.

The chain joins TRBV5-8 to TRBJ1-2; TRBD1 might be the D (6 bases). CDR1 and CDR2 (germline): SGHTS, YDEGEE. V shed 1 base and J shed 8 bases, with 12 bases lying between them. The CDR3 loop spans 13 amino acids. CDR3 sequence reads: CASSLWGQGGYTF. The CDR3 region has the DNA TGTGCCAGCAGCTTGTGGGGACAAGGAGGCTACACCTTC.

The rearrangement uses TRBV30 and TRBJ2-5; D may correspond to TRBD1 or TRBD2 (5 bases each). Germline CDR1 GTSNPN, CDR2 SVGIG (reference sequence). V was clipped by 1 base and J by 5 bases, with 17 bases between them. The CDR3 is 15 residues long. The CDR3: CAWSGTRELRETQYF. The DNA for the CDR3 is TGTGCCTGGAGTGGGACCAGGGAGCTCCGCGAGACCCAGTACTTC.

This chain connects TRBV6-5 to TRBJ1-1, with TRBD1 as a possible D gene (5 bases). The germline V gene encodes CDR1 MNHEY and CDR2 SVGAGI. The CDR3 spans 15 residues. V lost 2 bases and J 11 bases, leaving 21 bases between the germline ends. The CDR3 protein is CASSYPLPTGLHAFF. DNA of the CDR3: TGTGCCAGCAGTTACCCATTACCGACGGGGCTTCACGCTTTCTTT.

The V and J genes are TRBV9 and TRBJ2-1; 12 nucleotides align to TRBD2. V was pared by 4 bases and J by 5 bases, with 4 bases of the junction left unmatched. Looked up from germline, CDR1 is SGDLS and CDR2 is YYNGEE. CDR3 size: 15 residues. The CDR3 nucleotides are TGTGCCAGCAGCCCTAGCGGGAGGGCCGACAATGAGCAGTTCTTC. This encodes CASSPSGRADNEQFF.

The chain carries TRBV5-1 and TRBJ2-2; no clear D gene. This CDR3 spans 14 amino acids. Trimming took 0 bases from V and 4 from J, leaving 7 bases between them. In germline, CDR1 is SGHRS, CDR2 YFSETQ. CDR3 coding DNA: TGCGCCAGCAGCTTGGTGCCGCGCACCGGGGAGCTGTTTTTT. This encodes CASSLVPRTGELFF.